The present T cell receptor beta chain was sequenced within a study of cytomegalovirus exposure and HLA in healthy donors. General observations from the study: Researchers counted roughly 160 TCR beta chains as cytomegalovirus-associated. According to a later analysis, most TCR beta chains associated with CMV appeared HLA-restricted.

In regard to this clone: Antigen specificity is unknown.

The PCR ran on 60 Vbeta and 13 Jbeta primers. The data were produced by immunoSEQ multiplex PCR, yet TCRdb's version contains in-frame clones alone and is incomplete. The sample carries fewer than 250,000 clones, roughly 83% recorded once. The CDR3 spans 17 residues. CDR1 is LNHDA and CDR2 is SQIVND in the germline V gene (reference sequence). V shed 4 bases, J shed 7 bases, and the junction held 15 bases outside the gene matches. The origin of this receptor is a girl under 18 in good health and CMV-seronegative. The J gene is TRBJ2-4, the V gene TRBV19; TRBD2 matches at 8 bases. Sequencing input: PBMCs. The CDR3 bases are TGTGCCAGTAGTACCTTCTTCTGGCGGGGGGCTTTTAACATTCAGTACTTC. This translates into CASSTFFWRGAFNIQYF.